Described below is a single T cell receptor (beta chain) sequence and its context. These data belong to a study of shared clonotypes between healthy human individuals. The assay was immunoSEQ multiplex PCR, and TCRdb's table has in-frame clones only and misses some. The sample has about 490,000 clones, over 65% seen once. The CDR3 runs to 15 residues. With V trimmed by 5 bases and J by 0 bases, 4 bases remained unmatched. Germline V gene sequence: CDR1 SGHTA, CDR2 FQGNSA. The clonotype originates from a woman aged 40 to 49 in good health. Some clones in this sample may be carry-over from other donors' samples. J is TRBJ1-2 and V is TRBV7-2, with 9 bases matching TRBD1. Sequencing input: PBMCs. The CDR3 is CASSPGQGTNYGYTF. CDR3 in DNA: TGTGCCAGCAGCCCAGGACAGGGGACTAACTATGGCTACACCTTC.